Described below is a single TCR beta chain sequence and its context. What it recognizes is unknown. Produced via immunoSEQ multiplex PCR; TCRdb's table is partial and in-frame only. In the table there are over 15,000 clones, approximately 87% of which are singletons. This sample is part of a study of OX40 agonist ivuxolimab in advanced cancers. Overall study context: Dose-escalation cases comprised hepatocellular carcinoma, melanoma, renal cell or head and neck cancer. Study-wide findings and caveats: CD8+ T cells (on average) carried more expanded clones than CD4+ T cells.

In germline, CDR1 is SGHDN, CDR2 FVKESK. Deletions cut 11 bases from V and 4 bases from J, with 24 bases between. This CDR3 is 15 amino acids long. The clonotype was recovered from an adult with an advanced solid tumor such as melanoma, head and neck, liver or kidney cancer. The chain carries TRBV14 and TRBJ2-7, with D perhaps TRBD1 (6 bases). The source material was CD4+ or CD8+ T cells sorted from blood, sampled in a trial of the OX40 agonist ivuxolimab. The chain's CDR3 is CASSSVQGPLYEQYF. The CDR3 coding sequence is TGTGCCTCCTCCTCGGTACAGGGCCCCTTGTACGAGCAGTACTTC. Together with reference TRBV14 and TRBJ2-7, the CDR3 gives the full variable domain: EAGVTQFPSHSVIEKGQTVTLRCDPISGHDNLYWYRRVMGKEIKFLLHFVKESKQDESGMPNNRFLAERTGGTYSTLKVQPAELEDSGVYFCASSSVQGPLYEQYFGPGTRLTVT.